What follows is one T cell receptor (beta chain) and its context. Antigen: not known. The source of the sample is a study of beta chain features in type 1 diabetes. What was sequenced were expressed TCRB transcripts, since all of the isolated RNA had been reverse transcribed. Clones were sequenced by immunoSEQ multiplex PCR, and TCRdb holds only the in-frame ones, with some missing. This table holds roughly 380,000 clones, about 18% found once. Regarding the study as a whole: Whatever favoring of shorter templates PCR might show would apply equally to patients and controls. A greater similarity of naive, central memory and Treg TCRB repertoires was seen among patients than among healthy donors.

It was via CD45RO/CCR7/CD25/CD127/CD95/CD27 that CD4+ naive, central memory, regulatory and stem cell-like memory cells were sorted. V gave up 5 bases and J gave up 6 bases; unmatched junction bases: 9. The CDR3 is made up of 14 amino acids. From germline, CDR1 is SGHDT and CDR2 YYEEEE. This receptor was identified in a woman aged 18-30 years in good health. This chain uses TRBV5-6 with TRBJ2-7, with 9 nucleotides matching TRBD1. Sequencing was done on a sample of naive CD4+ T cells from blood. The CDR3 is CASRGQGAAREQYF. The CDR3 coding sequence is TGTGCCAGCAGGGGACAGGGTGCGGCCCGCGAGCAGTACTTC.